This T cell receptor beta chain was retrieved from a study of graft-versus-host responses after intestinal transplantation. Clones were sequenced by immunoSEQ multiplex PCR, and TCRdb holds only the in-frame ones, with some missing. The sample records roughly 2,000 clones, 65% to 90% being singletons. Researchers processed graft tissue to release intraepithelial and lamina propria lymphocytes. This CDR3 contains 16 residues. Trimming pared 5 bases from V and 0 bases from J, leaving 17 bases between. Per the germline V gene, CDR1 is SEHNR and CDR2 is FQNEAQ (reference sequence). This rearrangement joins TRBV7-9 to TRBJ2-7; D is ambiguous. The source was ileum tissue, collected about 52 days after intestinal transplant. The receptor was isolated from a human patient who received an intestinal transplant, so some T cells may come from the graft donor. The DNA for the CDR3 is TGTGCCAGCAGCCCCCAAGAGGCGGTGAGCTCCTACGAGCAGTACTTC. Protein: CASSPQEAVSSYEQYF.